The clone carrying this T cell receptor beta chain appeared a few times. This CDR3 region has 14 residues. J was trimmed by 0 bases and V by 6 bases; bases with no gene match: 4. The germline V gene has CDR1 ENHRY and CDR2 SYGVKD. This entry comes from a study of T cells in Graves' hyperthyroidism and ophthalmopathy. Study summary: It was at initial diagnosis, before any treatment, that peripheral blood was collected.

A patient was excluded if there was uncontrolled infection, other autoimmune disease, pregnancy or lactation. Amplification of TCR beta CDR3 regions used RNA as the template. HTBI primers were the set used in a first-round RT-PCR of the TCR CDR3. Each CDR3 protein is one row after TCRdb ran MiXCR on the multiplex PCR reads. Of over 350,000 distinct CDR3 sequences in the sample, around 20% were seen once. This receptor was obtained from a man younger than 30 with Graves' ophthalmopathy. This chain links TRBV10-3 with TRBJ2-5; 7 nucleotides match TRBD1. Sequencing was carried out using blood. The CDR3 is CAIRIGTDQETQYF. For the CDR3, the DNA is TGTGCCATCAGAATTGGGACAGACCAAGAGACCCAGTACTTC.